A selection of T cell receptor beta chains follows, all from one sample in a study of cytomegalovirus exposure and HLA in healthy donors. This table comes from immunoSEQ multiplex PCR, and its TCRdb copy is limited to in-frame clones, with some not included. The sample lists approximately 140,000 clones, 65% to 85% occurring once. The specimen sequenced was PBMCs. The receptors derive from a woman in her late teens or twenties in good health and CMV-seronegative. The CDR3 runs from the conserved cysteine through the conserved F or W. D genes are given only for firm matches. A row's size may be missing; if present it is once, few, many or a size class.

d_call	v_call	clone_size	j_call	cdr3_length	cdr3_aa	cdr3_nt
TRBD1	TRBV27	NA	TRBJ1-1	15	CASSLRSTQGTEAFF	TGTGCCAGCAGTTTAAGGTCGACACAGGGGACTGAAGCTTTCTTT
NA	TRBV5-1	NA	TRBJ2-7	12	CASSLVGGEQYF	TGCGCCAGCAGCTTGGTAGGGGGCGAGCAGTACTTC
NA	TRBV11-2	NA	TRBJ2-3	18	CASSPGGGETVGTDTQYF	TGTGCCAGCAGCCCGGGGGGCGGGGAGACGGTAGGCACAGATACGCAGTATTTT
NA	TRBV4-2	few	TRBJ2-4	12	CAIPGAKNIQYF	TGTGCCATCCCAGGGGCCAAAAACATTCAGTACTTC
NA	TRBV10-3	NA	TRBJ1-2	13	CAIRTPANYGYTF	TGTGCCATCAGAACCCCGGCTAACTATGGCTACACCTTC
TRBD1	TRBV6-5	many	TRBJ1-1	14	CASSRTGLNAEAFF	TGTGCCAGCAGCCGGACAGGGTTAAACGCTGAAGCTTTCTTT
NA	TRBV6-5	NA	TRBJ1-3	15	CASSYFGHREDTIYF	TGTGCCAGCAGTTACTTCGGACACCGTGAGGACACCATATATTTT
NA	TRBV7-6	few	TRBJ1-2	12	CASSLTGYGYTF	TGTGCCAGCAGCTTAACAGGGTATGGCTACACCTTC
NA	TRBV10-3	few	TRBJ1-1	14	CAIGSQGLNTEAFF	TGTGCCATCGGGTCGCAGGGCCTTAACACTGAAGCTTTCTTT
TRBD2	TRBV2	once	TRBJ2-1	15	CASSAVSGGYNEQFF	TGTGCCAGCAGTGCGGTCAGCGGGGGCTACAATGAGCAGTTCTTC
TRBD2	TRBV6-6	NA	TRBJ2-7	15	CASSLIAGEGYEQYF	TGTGCCAGCAGCCTTATAGCGGGAGAGGGCTACGAGCAGTACTTC
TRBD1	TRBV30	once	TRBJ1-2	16	CAWSVGGQGEVYGYTF	TGTGCCTGGAGTGTAGGGGGCCAGGGAGAAGTCTATGGCTACACCTTC
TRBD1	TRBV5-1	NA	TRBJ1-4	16	CASSMDRGPTNEKLFF	TGCGCCAGCAGCATGGACAGGGGGCCGACTAATGAAAAACTGTTTTTT
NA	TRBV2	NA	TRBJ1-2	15	CASSEAPSAGYGYTF	TGTGCCAGCAGTGAAGCGCCATCAGCGGGCTATGGCTACACCTTC
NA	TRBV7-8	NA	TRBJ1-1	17	CASSTHHTVRGSTEAFF	TGTGCCAGCAGCACACACCACACGGTCCGGGGAAGCACTGAAGCTTTCTTT
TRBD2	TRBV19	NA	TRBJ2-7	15	CASSIAGLAGAVQYF	TGTGCCAGTAGTATAGCGGGACTAGCGGGCGCGGTTCAGTACTTC
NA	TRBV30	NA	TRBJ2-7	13	CAWRDRSSYEQYF	TGTGCCTGGAGGGATAGGAGCTCCTACGAGCAGTACTTC
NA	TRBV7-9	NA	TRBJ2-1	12	CASTEGGHEQFF	TGTGCCAGCACCGAGGGGGGGCATGAGCAGTTCTTC
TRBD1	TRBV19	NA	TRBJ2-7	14	CASSIQSGGSEQYF	TGTGCCAGTAGTATTCAGTCAGGGGGCTCCGAGCAGTACTTC
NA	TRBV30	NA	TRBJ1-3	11	CAWAKKNTIYF	TGTGCCTGGGCGAAGAAAAACACCATATATTTT
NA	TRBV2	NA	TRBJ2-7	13	CASSVDNTYEQYF	TGTGCCAGCAGTGTTGACAATACCTACGAGCAGTACTTC
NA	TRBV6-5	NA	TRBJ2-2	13	CASGDSAYEELFF	TGTGCCAGCGGGGACTCGGCCTACGAGGAGCTGTTTTTT
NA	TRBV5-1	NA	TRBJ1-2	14	CASSPTATNYGYTF	TGCGCCAGCAGCCCAACAGCCACTAACTATGGCTACACCTTC
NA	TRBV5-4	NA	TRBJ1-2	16	CASSSAGTGRGDGYTF	TGTGCCAGCAGCTCAGCCGGGACGGGGAGGGGGGATGGCTACACCTTC
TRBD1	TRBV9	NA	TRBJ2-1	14	CASSVEGTGHEQFF	TGTGCCAGCAGCGTGGAAGGGACAGGGCATGAGCAGTTCTTC
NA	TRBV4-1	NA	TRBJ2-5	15	CASSQDSDFQETQYF	TGCGCCAGCAGCCAAGATTCAGATTTCCAAGAGACCCAGTACTTC
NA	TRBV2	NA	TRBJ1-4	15	CASSPSGVPGVKLFF	TGTGCCAGCAGCCCCTCGGGGGTTCCGGGGGTAAAACTGTTTTTT
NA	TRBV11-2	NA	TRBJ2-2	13	CASSRSDTGELFF	TGTGCCAGCAGTAGAAGTGACACCGGGGAGCTGTTTTTT
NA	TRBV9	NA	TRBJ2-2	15	CASSGFRGGPGELFF	TGTGCCAGCAGCGGCTTCAGGGGTGGGCCCGGGGAGCTGTTTTTT
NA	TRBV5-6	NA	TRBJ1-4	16	CASSPRLWAPREKLFF	TGTGCCAGCAGCCCCCGCCTATGGGCTCCGAGAGAAAAACTGTTTTTT
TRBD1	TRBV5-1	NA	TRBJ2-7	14	CASSPGQGTVEQYF	TGCGCCAGCAGCCCCGGACAGGGAACGGTCGAGCAGTACTTC
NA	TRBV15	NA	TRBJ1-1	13	CATSRDRANQAFF	TGTGCCACCAGCAGAGATAGAGCGAATCAAGCTTTCTTT
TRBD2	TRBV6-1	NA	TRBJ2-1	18	CASSERPAGGPWAGVQFF	TGTGCCAGCAGTGAGAGACCAGCGGGAGGACCTTGGGCGGGAGTGCAGTTCTTC
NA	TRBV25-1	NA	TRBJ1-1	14	CASSESGEGTEAFF	TGTGCCAGCAGTGAATCAGGGGAGGGCACTGAAGCTTTCTTT
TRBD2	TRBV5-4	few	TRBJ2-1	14	CASSSKTSGNEQFF	TGTGCCAGCAGCTCGAAGACTAGCGGGAATGAGCAGTTCTTC
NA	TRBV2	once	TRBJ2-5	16	CASSDFGHQLQETQYF	TGTGCCAGCAGTGATTTTGGACACCAACTCCAAGAGACCCAGTACTTC
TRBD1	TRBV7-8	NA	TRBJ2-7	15	CASSPFTGGTYEQYF	TGTGCCAGCAGTCCTTTTACAGGGGGCACCTACGAGCAGTACTTC
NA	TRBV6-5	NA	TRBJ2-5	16	CASSYEPSGVLETQYF	TGTGCCAGCAGTTACGAGCCGTCAGGGGTGTTAGAGACCCAGTACTTC
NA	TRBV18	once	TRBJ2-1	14	CASSPLIEGREQFF	TGTGCCAGCTCACCATTGATCGAGGGCCGGGAGCAGTTCTTC
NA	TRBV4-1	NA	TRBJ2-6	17	CASSQDRITTGANVLTF	TGCGCCAGCAGCCAAGATAGGATAACTACTGGGGCCAACGTCCTGACTTTC
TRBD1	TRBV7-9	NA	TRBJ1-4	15	CASKMTGTGIEKLFF	TGTGCCAGCAAGATGACCGGGACAGGGATCGAAAAACTGTTTTTT
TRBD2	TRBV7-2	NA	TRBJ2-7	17	CASSSYLLAVPGGEQYF	TGTGCCAGCAGCTCCTACCTTCTAGCGGTACCCGGAGGGGAGCAGTACTTC
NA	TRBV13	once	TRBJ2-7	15	CASSPPLTGRYEQYF	TGTGCCAGCAGCCCCCCTTTGACAGGCCGATACGAGCAGTACTTC
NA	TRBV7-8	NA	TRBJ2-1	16	CASSLVFVGGSDEQFF	TGTGCCAGCAGCTTAGTGTTTGTGGGAGGTAGTGATGAGCAGTTCTTC